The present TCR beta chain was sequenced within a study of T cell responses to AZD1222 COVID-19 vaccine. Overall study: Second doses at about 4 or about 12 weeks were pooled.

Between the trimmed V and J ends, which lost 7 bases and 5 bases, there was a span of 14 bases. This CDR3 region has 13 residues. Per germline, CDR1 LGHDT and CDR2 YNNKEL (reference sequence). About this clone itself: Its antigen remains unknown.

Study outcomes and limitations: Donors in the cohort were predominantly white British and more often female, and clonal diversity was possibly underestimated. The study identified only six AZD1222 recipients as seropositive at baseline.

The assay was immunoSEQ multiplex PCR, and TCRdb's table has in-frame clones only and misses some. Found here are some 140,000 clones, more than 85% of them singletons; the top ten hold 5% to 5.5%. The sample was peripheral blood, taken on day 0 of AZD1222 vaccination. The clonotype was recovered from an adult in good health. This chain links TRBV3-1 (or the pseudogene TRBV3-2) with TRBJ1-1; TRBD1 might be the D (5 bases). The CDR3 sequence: CASTDGGWTEAFF. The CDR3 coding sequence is TGTGCCAGCACCGATGGGGGTTGGACTGAAGCTTTCTTT.